This entry features one TCR beta chain sequence. Its target is unknown. Looked up from germline, CDR1 is LNHNV and CDR2 is YYDKDF (reference sequence). V was cut by 8 bases and J by 5 bases, with 21 bases left in between. The CDR3 runs to 15 residues. This sample was taken from a study of cytomegalovirus exposure and HLA in healthy donors. Study findings and constraints: Roughly uniform depth of sequencing across donors was assumed in presence/absence analyses.

The PCR used 60 Vbeta and 13 Jbeta primers. TCRdb's table, derived via immunoSEQ multiplex PCR, lists solely in-frame clones and lacks some. The repertoire holds a few hundred thousand clones, approximately 91% seen once, with roughly 1.5% in the top ten. J is TRBJ1-2 and V is TRBV15; TRBD1 might be the D (5 bases). The sequence derives from a girl aged 2 to 10 in good health and CMV-seronegative. The specimen sequenced was PBMCs. This chain's CDR3 is CATGPGGAETYGYTF. The DNA for the CDR3 is TGTGCCACCGGGCCAGGTGGGGCCGAAACGTATGGCTACACCTTC.